Presented here are 27 T cell receptor beta chains from one specimen sequenced in a study of T cells in Graves' hyperthyroidism and ophthalmopathy. RNA transcripts provided the source from which TCR beta CDR3 regions were amplified. HTBI primers were employed in a first-round RT-PCR of the TCR CDR3. Using its own MiXCR run on the multiplex PCR reads, TCRdb lists one record per CDR3 protein. Of hundreds of thousands of distinct CDR3 sequences listed, roughly 20% were seen once; the top ten hold 16%. What was sequenced was blood. The receptors here all came from a woman aged 45-60 years with Graves' hyperthyroidism that later progressed to Graves' ophthalmopathy.

This clonotype was recorded a few times. The germline gene is not matched at one end of the junction; a read error may be the cause. The V call is TRBV5-5, the J call TRBJ1-5; D unresolved. Germline V gene sequence: CDR1 SGHKS, CDR2 YYEKEE (reference sequence). The CDR3 is 15 residues long. The CDR3 coding sequence is TGTGCCAGCAGATTGGACCCGGGAACCCTCGTCCCCCAGCATTTT. Its protein is CASRLDPGTLVPQHF.

Of note for this clonotype: One junction end disagrees with the germline gene, perhaps due to a read error. This chain links TRBV5-6 with TRBJ1-4; D may be TRBD1 (5 bases). This CDR3 contains 14 residues. Per germline, CDR1 SGHDT and CDR2 YYEEEE. CDR3 sequence: CASSTGTGNEKLLF. The CDR3, as DNA: TGTGCCAGCAGCACCGGGACGGGTAATGAAAAACTGCTTTTT.

This clonotype was counted at least ten times. The chain carries TRBV3-1 and TRBJ2-2; D not resolved. Trimming took off 5 bases at V and 4 bases at J, with 11 bases between the two ends. This CDR3 has 14 amino acids. Germline V gives CDR1 LGHDT, CDR2 YNNKEL (reference sequence). CDR3 nucleotide sequence: TGTGCCAGCAGCTCCTTCGGGTCCACCGGGGAGCTGTTTTTT. Residues: CASSSFGSTGELFF. Based on the CDR3 plus reference TRBV3-1 and TRBJ2-2, the full variable domain is DTAVSQTPKYLVTQMGNDKSIKCEQNLGHDTMYWYKQDSKKFLKIMFSYNNKELIINETVPNRFSPKSPDKAHLNLHINSLELGDSAVYFCASSSFGSTGELFFGEGSRLTVL.

This clonotype was seen at least ten times. This sequence joins TRBV5-1 and TRBJ2-5; unclear D gene. The CDR3 runs to 15 residues. Trimming stripped 0 bases from V and 5 bases from J, with 14 bases between. The germline gives CDR1 SGHRS, CDR2 YFSETQ. CDR3 sequence (DNA): TGCGCCAGCAGCTTGGCCCCCACTGGGCTGGAGACCCAGTACTTC. As protein: CASSLAPTGLETQYF.

In its sample, this clonotype was seen a few times. The CDR3 reads CASSEALRRVRGNSPLHF. For the CDR3, the DNA is TGTGCCAGCAGTGAAGCGCTTCGGAGGGTCAGGGGAAATTCACCCCTCCACTTT. The chain uses TRBV6-1 and TRBJ1-6; possibly TRBD1 for D (6 bases). Trimming pared 0 bases from V and 7 bases from J, leaving 19 bases between. The germline V gene encodes CDR1 MNHNS and CDR2 SASEGT. The CDR3 covers 18 residues.

The chain recombines TRBV9 with TRBJ2-2; 11 nucleotides match TRBD2. V was pared by 4 bases and J by 3 bases, with 11 bases of the junction left unmatched. The length of the CDR3 is 18 residues. The germline V gene encodes CDR1 SGDLS and CDR2 YYNGEE. The CDR3 bases are TGTGCCAGCAGCCCGTACAGACTAGCGGGGTGGGACACCGGGGAGCTGTTTTTT. It encodes CASSPYRLAGWDTGELFF.

This clonotype was seen more than once but under ten times. V usage is TRBV20-1 and J usage is TRBJ2-1; D not certain. Germline V gene lookup returns CDR1 DFQATT and CDR2 SNEGSKA (reference sequence). The V end lost 6 bases, the J end lost 10 bases, and 13 bases lay between the germline ends. The CDR3 is 11 residues long. CDR3 in amino acids: CSAIRTREQFF. The CDR3 nucleotides are TGCAGTGCAATAAGGACGCGCGAGCAGTTCTTC.

The chain joins TRBV4-2 to TRBJ2-3; 11 bases map to TRBD2. The trim removed 3 bases at V and 2 bases at J, leaving 1 base unmatched. The germline gives CDR1 LGHNA, CDR2 YNFKEQ. This CDR3 is built from 15 residues. CDR3 bases: TGTGCCAGCAGCCAGGGACTAGCGGCCACAGATACGCAGTATTTT. It yields the protein CASSQGLAATDTQYF.

This clonotype has just a few counts. CDR3 loop: CSAIPGLAVTDTQYF. The CDR3 coding sequence is TGCAGTGCTATTCCGGGACTAGCGGTCACAGATACGCAGTATTTT. The V call is TRBV20-1, the J call TRBJ2-3; TRBD2 matches 11 bases. CDR3 length: 15 amino acids. V dropped 4 bases and J dropped 2; count of bases not matched to a gene: 5. Looked up from germline, CDR1 is DFQATT and CDR2 is SNEGSKA (reference sequence).

The chain recombines TRBV19 with TRBJ2-4; D unresolved. Germline assignment: CDR1 LNHDA and CDR2 SQIVND (reference sequence). CDR3 size: 15 residues. Trimming took off 0 bases at V and 0 bases at J, with 6 bases between the two ends. The CDR3 protein is CASSIDRGAKNIQYF. The DNA of the CDR3 is TGTGCCAGTAGTATAGATCGAGGAGCCAAAAACATTCAGTACTTC.

The V call is TRBV6-1, the J call TRBJ2-5; D unresolved. V shed 5 bases and J shed 0 bases, with 13 bases lying between them. Germline V gene sequence: CDR1 MNHNS, CDR2 SASEGT. The length of the CDR3 is 15 residues. CDR3 sequence: CASSKLTEYQETQYF. The CDR3 bases are TGTGCCAGCAGTAAACTAACAGAGTACCAAGAGACCCAGTACTTC.

V gene TRBV20-1 combines with J gene TRBJ1-5; D is perhaps TRBD1 (5 bases). V gave up 5 bases and J gave up 4 bases, with 18 bases separating them. CDR1 and CDR2 (germline): DFQATT, SNEGSKA (reference sequence). The length of the CDR3 is 15 residues. The CDR3 spells CSAGPGRPPNQPQHF. The CDR3 DNA reads TGCAGTGCTGGTCCGGGACGCCCACCAAATCAGCCCCAGCATTTT.

This chain links TRBV5-1 with TRBJ1-4; weak D call: TRBD1 (6 bases). The CDR3 extends over 15 amino acids. The V gene lost 2 bases and the J gene lost 6 bases, with 14 bases spanning the gap. The V gene's germline CDR1 is SGHRS and CDR2 YFSETQ. This chain's CDR3 is CASSLQPGVDEKLFF. The CDR3 DNA sequence: TGCGCCAGCAGCTTACAACCAGGGGTCGATGAAAAACTGTTTTTT. The full variable domain, in which reference TRBV5-1 and TRBJ1-4 provide the parts outside the CDR3, is KAGVTQTPRYLIKTRGQQVTLSCSPISGHRSVSWYQQTPGQGLQFLFEYFSETQRNKGNFPGRFSGRQFSNSRSEMNVSTLELGDSALYLCASSLQPGVDEKLFFGSGTQLSVL.

The chain links TRBV18 to TRBJ2-7; 9 positions agree with TRBD2. Germline CDR1 KGHSH, CDR2 LQKENI. The junction had 8 bases not matched to a gene; V was cut back by 0 bases and J by 2 bases. This CDR3 has 17 amino acids. CDR3 sequence reads: CASSPPWASGDTYEQYF. In DNA, the CDR3 is TGTGCCAGCTCACCACCGTGGGCTAGCGGGGACACCTACGAGCAGTACTTC.

This clonotype came up many times. The rearrangement joins TRBV7-2 to TRBJ2-5; 9 bases agree with TRBD1. CDR3 length equals 16 residues. V shed 5 bases, J shed 2 bases, and the junction held 9 bases outside the gene matches. CDR1 and CDR2 (germline): SGHTA, FQGNSA. CDR3 DNA: TGTGCCAGCAGCCTACAGGGGGCAGTGGGGCAAGAGACCCAGTACTTC. Encoded protein: CASSLQGAVGQETQYF.

This clonotype has ten or more counts. The chain is built from TRBV5-1 and TRBJ2-3, with 11 bases identical to TRBD2. This CDR3 contains 17 residues. Unmatched junction bases numbered 5, after V lost 1 base and J lost 1 base. Per germline, CDR1 SGHRS and CDR2 YFSETQ. The CDR3 protein is CASSLWTSGRRTDTQYF. In nucleotides, the CDR3 is TGCGCCAGCAGCTTGTGGACTAGCGGGCGACGCACAGATACGCAGTATTTT.

This clonotype was recorded many times. The rearrangement links TRBV7-2 to TRBJ2-7; D gene ambiguous. Deletions cut 1 base from V and 2 bases from J, with 6 bases between. The CDR3 runs to 13 residues. Germline-derived CDR1 and CDR2 are SGHTA and FQGNSA. CDR3 DNA: TGTGCCAGCAGCTTAGTACCTGCCTACGAGCAGTACTTC. It yields the protein CASSLVPAYEQYF.

This clonotype came up many times. This chain uses TRBV2 with TRBJ1-2; D is perhaps TRBD1 (6 bases). The ends were cut back, 3 bases at V and 0 bases at J, with 11 bases in the middle. The CDR3 is 15 amino acids. Germline V gives CDR1 SNHLY, CDR2 FYNNEI. CDR3 bases: TGTGCCAGCAGTGATTGGACAGATTCTAACTATGGCTACACCTTC. Its translation is CASSDWTDSNYGYTF.

The sample holds many counts of this clonotype. V and J are TRBV7-2 and TRBJ1-4; D remains ambiguous. Germline V gene data show CDR1 as SGHTA and CDR2 as FQGNSA. Trimming took 4 bases from V and 8 from J, leaving 17 bases between them. This CDR3 has 15 residues. The CDR3 coding sequence is TGTGCCAGCAGCTCGGCGGCCCCTTTTGGGGAAAAACTGTTTTTT. It translates to CASSSAAPFGEKLFF.

This clonotype was detected a few times. This chain links TRBV29-1 with TRBJ1-1; tentatively, D is TRBD1 (5 bases). Per germline, CDR1 SQVTM and CDR2 ANQGSEA. V shed 0 bases and J shed 4 bases, with 12 bases lying between them. The CDR3 extends over 14 amino acids. CDR3 protein: CSVEEGPQGTEAFF. CDR3 sequence (DNA): TGCAGCGTTGAAGAGGGGCCGCAGGGCACTGAAGCTTTCTTT.

V is TRBV20-1 and J is TRBJ1-2, with 8 bases lining up with TRBD1. The CDR3 has 12 amino acids. The germline V gene has CDR1 DFQATT and CDR2 SNEGSKA (reference sequence). After removal of 3 bases from V and 6 bases from J, the junction contained 3 bases not matched to a gene. The CDR3 here is CSASQGAHGYTF. CDR3 DNA sequence: TGCAGTGCTAGCCAGGGGGCGCATGGCTACACCTTC.

The DNA of the CDR3 is TGTGCCAGCAGTCCGACAGGGGCCCACGAGCAGTACTTC. As protein: CASSPTGAHEQYF. The chain links TRBV7-9 to TRBJ2-7; TRBD1 matches 8 bases. CDR1 SEHNR and CDR2 FQNEAQ come from the germline V gene (reference sequence). There are 13 residues in the CDR3. The ends lost 6 bases at V and 5 bases at J; junction bases unmatched: 6.

The V call is TRBV6-1, the J call TRBJ1-2, with 7 bases matching TRBD1. The CDR3 extends over 14 amino acids. Per germline, CDR1 MNHNS and CDR2 SASEGT. The V segment lost 7 bases and the J segment 5 bases; nucleotides outside the gene matches: 10. CDR3 sequence reads: CASKDGGQLYGYTF. In DNA, the CDR3 is TGTGCCAGCAAAGACGGGGGACAGCTATATGGCTACACCTTC.

The table lists this clonotype with many counts. The CDR3 sequence: CASNRQGTNTEAFF. DNA of the CDR3: TGTGCCAGCAACCGACAGGGTACGAACACTGAAGCTTTCTTT. This chain connects TRBV6-1 to TRBJ1-1; TRBD1 agrees at 7 bases. Trimming cost V 7 bases and J 1 base; bases outside gene matches: 6. There are 14 residues in the CDR3. CDR1 is MNHNS, CDR2 SASEGT, per germline.

This chain joins TRBV19 and TRBJ2-1; 8 bases align to TRBD2. This CDR3 comprises 16 residues. The germline V gene has CDR1 LNHDA and CDR2 SQIVND (reference sequence). V gave up 0 bases and J gave up 9 bases; unmatched junction bases: 10. The CDR3 nucleotides read TGTGCCAGTAGTATAGACACCCGGGGGGGCAGGAGTGAGCAGTTCTTC. It codes for CASSIDTRGGRSEQFF.

The gene calls are TRBV4-2 and TRBJ1-2; 7 bases agree with TRBD1. The CDR3 is made up of 14 amino acids. V shed 6 bases, J shed 3 bases, and the junction held 7 bases outside the gene matches. Germline V lookup: CDR1 LGHNA, CDR2 YNFKEQ. This chain's CDR3 is CASSSRTGDYGYTF. CDR3 DNA sequence: TGTGCCAGCAGTTCTCGGACAGGCGACTATGGCTACACCTTC.

This chain links TRBV3-1 with TRBJ1-1, with 7 bases that match TRBD1. CDR1 LGHDT and CDR2 YNNKEL come from the germline V gene (reference sequence). The CDR3 consists of 15 residues. Losses at the gene ends were 2 bases for V and 3 bases for J; bases not matched to a gene: 6. CDR3 region: CASSQLGGADTEAFF. DNA for the CDR3: TGTGCCAGCAGCCAACTAGGGGGCGCGGACACTGAAGCTTTCTTT.